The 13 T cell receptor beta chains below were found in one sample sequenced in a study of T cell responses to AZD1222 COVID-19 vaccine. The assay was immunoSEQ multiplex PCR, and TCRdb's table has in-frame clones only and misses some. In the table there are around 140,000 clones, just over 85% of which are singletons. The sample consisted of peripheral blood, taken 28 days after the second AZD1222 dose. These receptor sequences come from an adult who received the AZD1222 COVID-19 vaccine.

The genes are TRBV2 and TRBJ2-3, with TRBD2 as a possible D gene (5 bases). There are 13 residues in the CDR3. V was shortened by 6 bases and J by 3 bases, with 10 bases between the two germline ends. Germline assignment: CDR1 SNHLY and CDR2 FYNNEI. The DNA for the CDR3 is TGTGCCAGCAGAGCGGCGCCGACAGATACGCAGTATTTT. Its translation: CASRAAPTDTQYF.

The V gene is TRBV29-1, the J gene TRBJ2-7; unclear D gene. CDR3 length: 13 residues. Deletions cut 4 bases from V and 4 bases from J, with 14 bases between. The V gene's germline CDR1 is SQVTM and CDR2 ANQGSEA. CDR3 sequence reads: CSVGSRFHYEQYF. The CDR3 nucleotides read TGCAGCGTTGGCTCGCGGTTTCATTACGAGCAGTACTTC.

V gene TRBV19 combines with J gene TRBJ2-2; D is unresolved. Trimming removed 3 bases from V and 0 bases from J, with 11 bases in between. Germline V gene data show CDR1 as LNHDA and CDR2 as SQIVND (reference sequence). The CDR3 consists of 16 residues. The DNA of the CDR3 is TGTGCCAGTAGTATCATCCGGGCAGCGAACACCGGGGAGCTGTTTTTT. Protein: CASSIIRAANTGELFF.

The CDR3 nucleotides are TGTGCCAGCAGTGAAGTCGGCGGCTACGAGCAGTACTTC. This sequence encodes CASSEVGGYEQYF. The chain carries TRBV25-1 and TRBJ2-7; no clear D. V gave up 2 bases and J gave up 3 bases, with 8 bases separating them. The CDR3 is made up of 13 amino acids. The germline gives CDR1 MGHDK, CDR2 SYGVNS.

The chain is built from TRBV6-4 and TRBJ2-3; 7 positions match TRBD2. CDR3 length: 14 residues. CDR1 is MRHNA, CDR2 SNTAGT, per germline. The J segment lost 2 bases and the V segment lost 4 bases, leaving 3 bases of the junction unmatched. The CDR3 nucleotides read TGTGCCAGCAGTGCAAGCGGGGCCACAGATACGCAGTATTTT. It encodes CASSASGATDTQYF.

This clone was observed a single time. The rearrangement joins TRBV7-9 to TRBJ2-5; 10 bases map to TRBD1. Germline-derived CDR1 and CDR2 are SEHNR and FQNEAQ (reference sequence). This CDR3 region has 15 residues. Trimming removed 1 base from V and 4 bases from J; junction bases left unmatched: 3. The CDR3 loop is CASSLGTGGRETQYF. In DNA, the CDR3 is TGTGCCAGCAGCTTAGGGACAGGGGGGCGAGAGACCCAGTACTTC.

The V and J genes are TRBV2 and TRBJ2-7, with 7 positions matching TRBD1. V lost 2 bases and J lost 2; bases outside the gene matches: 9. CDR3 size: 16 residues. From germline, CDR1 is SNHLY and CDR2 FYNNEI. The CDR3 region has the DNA TGTGCCAGCAGTGAACCGACAGGGTGGGAGACCTACGAGCAGTACTTC. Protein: CASSEPTGWETYEQYF.

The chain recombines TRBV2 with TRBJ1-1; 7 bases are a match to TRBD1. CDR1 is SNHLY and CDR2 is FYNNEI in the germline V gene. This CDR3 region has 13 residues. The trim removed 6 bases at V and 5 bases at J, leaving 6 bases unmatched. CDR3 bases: TGTGCCAGCAGCGAGGGGGCGGGAACTGAAGCTTTCTTT. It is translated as CASSEGAGTEAFF.

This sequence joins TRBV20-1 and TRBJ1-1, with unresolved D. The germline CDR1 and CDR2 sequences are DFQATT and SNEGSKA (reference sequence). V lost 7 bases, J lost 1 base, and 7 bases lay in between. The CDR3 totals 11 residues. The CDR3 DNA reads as TGCAGTGGGAGGCGGAACACTGAAGCTTTCTTT. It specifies CSGRRNTEAFF.

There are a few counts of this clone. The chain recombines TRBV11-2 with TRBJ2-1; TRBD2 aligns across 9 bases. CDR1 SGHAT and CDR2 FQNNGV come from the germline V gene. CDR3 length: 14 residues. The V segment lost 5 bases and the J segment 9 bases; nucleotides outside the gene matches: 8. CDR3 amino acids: CASSDIAGAGEQFF. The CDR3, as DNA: TGTGCCAGCAGCGATATAGCGGGAGCTGGTGAGCAGTTCTTC.

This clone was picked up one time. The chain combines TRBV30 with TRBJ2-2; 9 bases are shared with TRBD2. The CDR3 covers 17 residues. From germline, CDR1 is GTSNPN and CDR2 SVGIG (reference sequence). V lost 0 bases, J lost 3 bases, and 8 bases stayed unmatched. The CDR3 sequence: CAWSVFGTSTHTGELFF. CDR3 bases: TGTGCCTGGAGTGTATTTGGGACTAGCACTCACACCGGGGAGCTGTTTTTT.

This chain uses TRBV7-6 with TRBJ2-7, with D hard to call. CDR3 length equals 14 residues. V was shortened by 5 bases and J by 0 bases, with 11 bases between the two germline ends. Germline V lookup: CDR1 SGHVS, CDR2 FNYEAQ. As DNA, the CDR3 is TGTGCCAGCAGCCTCAAGCCGACCTCCTACGAGCAGTACTTC. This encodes CASSLKPTSYEQYF.

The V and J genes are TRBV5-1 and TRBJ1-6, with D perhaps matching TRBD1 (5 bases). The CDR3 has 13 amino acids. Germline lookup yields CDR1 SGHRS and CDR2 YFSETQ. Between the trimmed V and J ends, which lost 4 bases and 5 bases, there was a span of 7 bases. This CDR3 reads CASSRGDNSPLHF. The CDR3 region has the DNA TGCGCCAGCAGCCGGGGGGATAATTCACCCCTCCACTTT.